The rows below give T cell receptor beta chains drawn from one sample of a study of T cell changes during pregnancy in multiple sclerosis. Using immunoSEQ multiplex PCR, the repertoire was profiled, and TCRdb retains in-frame clones only, with some absent. Counted here are roughly 84,000 clones, roughly 95% occurring once; the ten biggest clones make up 1.4%. The sequencing here drew on peripheral blood, taken in the third trimester of pregnancy. Source of these receptors: a female donor in good health, enrolled as a control in a pregnancy study. Both conserved end residues are part of each CDR3. The D gene is left open where the match is weak. Only some rows state a clone size, as once, few, many or a class for expanded clones.

>TRBD1|TRBJ1-5|15|TRBV2|.
CASSVSLTGNQPQHF
TGTGCCAGCAGTGTAAGCCTGACAGGGAATCAGCCCCAGCATTTT
>.|TRBJ2-7|14|TRBV7-9|.
CASSLDSRTYEQYF
TGTGCCAGCAGCTTGGACAGCCGAACCTACGAGCAGTACTTC
>.|TRBJ1-1|14|TRBV5-6|.
CASSFSGLATEAFF
TGTGCCAGCAGCTTCTCTGGACTTGCCACTGAAGCTTTCTTT
>TRBD2|TRBJ2-1|16|TRBV29-1|.
CSVLGLAGDSYNEQFF
TGCAGCGTTCTCGGACTAGCGGGAGACTCCTACAATGAGCAGTTCTTC
>.|TRBJ1-2|15|TRBV19|.
CASSVFLGRNYGYTF
TGTGCCAGTAGTGTTTTCCTTGGGCGCAACTATGGCTACACCTTC
>TRBD1|TRBJ2-7|17|TRBV4-1|.
CASSQGSLRDRGHEQYF
TGCGCCAGCAGCCAAGGTTCACTCCGGGACAGGGGGCACGAGCAGTACTTC
>TRBD1|TRBJ2-3|15|TRBV5-1|.
CASSTTGGGTDTQYF
TGCGCCAGCAGCACGACAGGGGGGGGGACAGATACGCAGTATTTT
>.|TRBJ2-7|16|TRBV9|.
CASSVGSGSSSYEQYF
TGTGCCAGCAGCGTAGGGTCGGGTTCTAGCTCCTACGAGCAGTACTTC
>.|TRBJ2-1|16|TRBV4-1|.
CASSQAGGMTYNEQFF
TGCGCCAGCAGCCAAGCGGGCGGGATGACCTACAATGAGCAGTTCTTC
>.|TRBJ2-1|14|TRBV27|once
CASSFTSSYNEQFF
TGTGCCAGCAGTTTTACGAGCTCCTACAATGAGCAGTTCTTC
>.|TRBJ2-6|17|TRBV12-2|.
CASRQYQTGCGANVLTF
TGTGCAAGTCGCCAATACCAGACAGGGTGTGGGGCCAACGTCCTGACTTTC
>.|TRBJ2-7|14|TRBV5-1|.
CASSFGGLPYEQYF
TGCGCCAGCAGCTTCGGCGGCTTGCCCTACGAGCAGTACTTC
>TRBD1|TRBJ2-3|12|TRBV28|.
CASNRGRAPQYF
TGTGCCAGCAACAGGGGCAGGGCTCCGCAGTATTTT
>.|TRBJ2-2|15|TRBV5-1|.
CASSPRGSPRGELFF
TGCGCCAGCAGCCCCAGGGGTTCACCTCGCGGGGAGCTGTTTTTT
>TRBD1|TRBJ1-1|16|TRBV5-1|.
CASSSYRGDLNTEAFF
TGCGCCAGCAGCTCCTACAGGGGTGACTTGAACACTGAAGCTTTCTTT
>TRBD2|TRBJ2-1|15|TRBV18|.
CASSPRLAGENEQFF
TGTGCCAGCTCACCTAGGCTAGCGGGAGAAAATGAGCAGTTCTTC
>.|TRBJ1-1|14|TRBV28|once
CASSLTRAGTEAFF
TGTGCCAGCAGTTTAACACGCGCGGGCACTGAAGCTTTCTTT
>TRBD2|TRBJ2-7|18|TRBV7-6|.
CASTPLGGSGRAPYEQYF
TGTGCCAGCACTCCCCTGGGGGGTAGTGGGAGGGCCCCCTACGAGCAGTACTTC
>.|TRBJ1-4|15|TRBV11-2|.
CASSLRVGPNEKLFF
TGTGCCAGCAGCTTAAGGGTGGGGCCTAATGAAAAACTGTTTTTT
>.|TRBJ2-2|14|TRBV10-3|.
CAISERQGAGELFF
TGTGCCATCAGTGAACGGCAAGGGGCCGGGGAGCTGTTTTTT
>.|TRBJ2-7|13|TRBV25-1|.
CASSLTAPYEQYF
TGTGCCAGCAGCTTGACAGCCCCCTACGAGCAGTACTTC
>.|TRBJ2-1|16|TRBV15|.
CATSLPTPSSYNEQFF
TGTGCCACCAGCTTGCCGACTCCCAGCTCCTACAATGAGCAGTTCTTC
>.|TRBJ1-2|13|TRBV5-1|.
CASSGSLNYGYTF
TGCGCCAGCAGCGGGAGTCTAAATTATGGCTACACCTTC
>TRBD2|TRBJ2-7|15|TRBV6-5|.
CASKEAGESSYEQYF
TGTGCCAGCAAAGAAGCGGGGGAAAGCTCCTACGAGCAGTACTTC
>.|TRBJ2-5|18|TRBV5-8|.
CASSSIFDRTEVRETQYF
TGTGCCAGCAGCTCGATTTTTGACAGGACAGAAGTTCGGGAGACCCAGTACTTC
>.|TRBJ1-5|15|TRBV7-2|.
CASSLDLGGYQPQHF
TGTGCCAGCAGCTTAGATTTGGGGGGGTATCAGCCCCAGCATTTT
>TRBD1|TRBJ2-1|16|TRBV7-9|.
CASSPGTGGAYNEQFF
TGTGCCAGCAGCCCGGGGACAGGGGGCGCATACAATGAGCAGTTCTTC
>TRBD2|TRBJ2-7|14|TRBV28|.
CASSPGRVPYEQYF
TGTGCCAGCAGTCCGGGGAGGGTCCCATACGAGCAGTACTTC